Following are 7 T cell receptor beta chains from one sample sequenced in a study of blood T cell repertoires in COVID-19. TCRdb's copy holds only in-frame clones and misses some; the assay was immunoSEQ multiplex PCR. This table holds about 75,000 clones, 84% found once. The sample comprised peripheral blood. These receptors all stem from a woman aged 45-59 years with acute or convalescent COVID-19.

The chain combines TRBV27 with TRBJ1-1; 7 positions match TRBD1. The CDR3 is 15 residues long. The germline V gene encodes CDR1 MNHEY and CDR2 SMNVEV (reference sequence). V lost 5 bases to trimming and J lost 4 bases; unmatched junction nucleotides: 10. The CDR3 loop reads CASSRQGQASTEAFF. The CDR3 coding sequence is TGTGCCAGCAGTCGCCAAGGACAGGCGAGCACTGAAGCTTTCTTT.

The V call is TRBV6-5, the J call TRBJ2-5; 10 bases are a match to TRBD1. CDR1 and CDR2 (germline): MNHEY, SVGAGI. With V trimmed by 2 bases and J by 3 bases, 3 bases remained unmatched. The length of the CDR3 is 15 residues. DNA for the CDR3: TGTGCCAGCAGTTACCTAGGGACAGGGGAAGAGACCCAGTACTTC. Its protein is CASSYLGTGEETQYF.

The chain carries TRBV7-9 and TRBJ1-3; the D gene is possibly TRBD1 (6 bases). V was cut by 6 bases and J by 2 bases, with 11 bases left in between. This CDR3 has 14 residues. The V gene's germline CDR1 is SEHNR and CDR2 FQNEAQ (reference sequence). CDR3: CASRSGEAGNTIYF. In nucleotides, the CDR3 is TGTGCCAGCAGATCAGGGGAAGCTGGAAACACCATATATTTT.

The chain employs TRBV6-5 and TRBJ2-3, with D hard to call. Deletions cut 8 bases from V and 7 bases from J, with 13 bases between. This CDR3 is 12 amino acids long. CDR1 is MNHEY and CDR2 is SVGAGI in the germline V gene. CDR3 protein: CASSISANTQYF. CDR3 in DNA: TGTGCCAGCTCCATAAGTGCGAATACGCAGTATTTT.

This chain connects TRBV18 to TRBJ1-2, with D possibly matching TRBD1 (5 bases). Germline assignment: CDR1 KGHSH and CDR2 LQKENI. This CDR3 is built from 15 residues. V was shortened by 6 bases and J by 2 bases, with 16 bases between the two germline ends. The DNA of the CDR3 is TGTGCCAGCTCCCCCGGGAGACAGCAGAACTATGGCTACACCTTC. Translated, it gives CASSPGRQQNYGYTF. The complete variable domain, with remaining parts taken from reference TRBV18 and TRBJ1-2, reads NAGVMQNPRHLVRRRGQEARLRCSPMKGHSHVYWYRQLPEEGLKFMVYLQKENIIDESGMPKERFSAEFPKEGPSILRIQQVVRGDSAAYFCASSPGRQQNYGYTFGSGTRLTVV.

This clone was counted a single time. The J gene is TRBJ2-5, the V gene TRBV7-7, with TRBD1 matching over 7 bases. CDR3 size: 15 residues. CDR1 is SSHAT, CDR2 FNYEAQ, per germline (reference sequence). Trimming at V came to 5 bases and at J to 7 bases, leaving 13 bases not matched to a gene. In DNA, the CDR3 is TGTGCCAGCAGCCGGAATGTAGGGGGCGCGGGGACCCAGTACTTC. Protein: CASSRNVGGAGTQYF.

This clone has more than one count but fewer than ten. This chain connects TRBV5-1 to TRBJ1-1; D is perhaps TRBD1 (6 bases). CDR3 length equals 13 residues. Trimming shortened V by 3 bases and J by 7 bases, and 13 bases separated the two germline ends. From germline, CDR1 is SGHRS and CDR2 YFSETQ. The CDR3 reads CASSWLGQLEAFF. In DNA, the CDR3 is TGCGCCAGCAGCTGGTTAGGACAGCTTGAAGCTTTCTTT.